These 20 T cell receptor beta chains were all obtained from the same sample, sequenced in a study of CD8 T cells in Susac syndrome. RNA totalling about 0.5 to 1 ug underwent reverse transcription with random hexamers. One entry per CDR3 protein, called by TCRdb with MiXCR from the immunoSEQ multiplex PCR reads. The table shows hundreds of thousands of distinct CDR3 sequences, with roughly nine tenths occurring only once. The sample was CD8+ T cells from PBMCs. The source is a human donor with multiple sclerosis.

This chain joins TRBV9 and TRBJ2-5; a possible D gene is TRBD2 (7 bases). The CDR3 is 16 residues long. Germline CDR1 SGDLS, CDR2 YYNGEE. Trimming left V 3 bases short and J 1 base short, with 16 bases between. CDR3 sequence reads: CASSAPKRGGQETQYF. The CDR3 bases are TGTGCCAGCAGCGCCCCCAAAAGGGGGGGCCAAGAGACCCAGTACTTC. The full variable domain, rest sourced from reference TRBV9 and TRBJ2-5, is DSGVTQTPKHLITATGQRVTLRCSPRSGDLSVYWYQQSLDQGLQFLIQYYNGEERAKGNILERFSAQQFPDLHSELNLSSLELGDSALYFCASSAPKRGGQETQYFGPGTRLLVL.

This chain joins TRBV18 and TRBJ1-2; D might be TRBD1 (6 bases). V was shortened by 3 bases and J by 4 bases, with 15 bases between the two germline ends. The germline V gene has CDR1 KGHSH and CDR2 LQKENI. The CDR3 sequence is 15 residues long. The CDR3 region has the DNA TGTGCCAGCTCACCGATGACAGGAGTTTTCTATGGCTACACCTTC. Translating it yields CASSPMTGVFYGYTF.

This clonotype appeared once. J is TRBJ1-2 and V is TRBV3-1; D might be TRBD1 (6 bases). Germline V gene sequence: CDR1 LGHDT, CDR2 YNNKEL (reference sequence). The ends were cut back, 4 bases at V and 4 bases at J, with 13 bases in the middle. The CDR3 is 14 residues long. The DNA for the CDR3 is TGTGCCAGCAGCCCGGGGGGCATCGGCTATGGCTACACCTTC. Translating gives CASSPGGIGYGYTF.

This chain connects TRBV30 to TRBJ2-1, with 8 nucleotides matching TRBD2. Germline CDR1 and CDR2: GTSNPN and SVGIG (reference sequence). With V trimmed by 0 bases and J by 8 bases, 9 bases remained unmatched. This CDR3 is 15 amino acids long. CDR3 loop: CAWSVRTSPFDEQFF. Written as DNA, the CDR3 is TGTGCCTGGAGTGTCAGGACTAGCCCGTTCGATGAGCAGTTCTTC. The variable domain in full, with the rest retrieved from reference TRBV30 and TRBJ2-1, is SQTIHQWPATLVQPVGSPLSLECTVEGTSNPNLYWYRQAAGRGLQLLFYSVGIGQISSEVPQNLSASRPQDRQFILSSKKLLLSDSGFYLCAWSVRTSPFDEQFFGPGTRLTVL.

The rearrangement links TRBV12-3 or TRBV12-4 to TRBJ1-6; TRBD1 matches 7 bases. This CDR3 contains 17 residues. V lost 6 bases to trimming and J lost 0 bases; unmatched junction nucleotides: 8. CDR3 in amino acids: CASRVTRGSSYNSPLHF. The CDR3 DNA is TGTGCCAGCAGAGTCACCAGGGGGAGCTCCTATAATTCACCCCTCCACTTT.

V gene TRBV19 combines with J gene TRBJ1-6; 7 nucleotides agree with TRBD1. The CDR3 has 15 amino acids. V was pared by 5 bases and J by 7 bases, with 8 bases of the junction left unmatched. The germline V gene has CDR1 LNHDA and CDR2 SQIVND (reference sequence). CDR3 residues: CASSSQGKVNSPLHF. Here the CDR3 DNA reads TGTGCCAGTAGTTCACAGGGGAAGGTCAATTCACCCCTCCACTTT. Full variable domain (outside the CDR3, taken from reference TRBV19 and TRBJ1-6): DGGITQSPKYLFRKEGQNVTLSCEQNLNHDAMYWYRQDPGQGLRLIYYSQIVNDFQKGDIAEGYSVSREKKESFPLTVTSAQKNPTAFYLCASSSQGKVNSPLHFGNGTRLTVT.

J is TRBJ1-1 and V is TRBV27; no clear D. Trimming stripped 5 bases from V and 0 bases from J, with 16 bases between. This CDR3 has 16 residues. Per the germline V gene, CDR1 is MNHEY and CDR2 is SMNVEV (reference sequence). Written as DNA, the CDR3 is TGTGCCAGCAGTCCCCCGGGCGCAGACTTGAACACTGAAGCTTTCTTT. It translates to CASSPPGADLNTEAFF.

This clonotype was counted a few times. V is TRBV3-1 and J is TRBJ1-1, with D possibly matching TRBD1 (5 bases). Germline CDR1 reads LGHDT; CDR2 reads YNNKEL (reference sequence). The CDR3 has 16 amino acids. V lost 2 bases and J lost 7, with 20 bases in between. The CDR3 protein is CASSQRGRLEHLEAFF. DNA for the CDR3: TGTGCCAGCAGCCAAAGGGGCCGCCTGGAACATCTTGAAGCTTTCTTT. The full variable domain, completed using reference TRBV3-1 and TRBJ1-1, is DTAVSQTPKYLVTQMGNDKSIKCEQNLGHDTMYWYKQDSKKFLKIMFSYNNKELIINETVPNRFSPKSPDKAHLNLHINSLELGDSAVYFCASSQRGRLEHLEAFFGQGTRLTVV.

This clonotype was seen a single time. The rearrangement joins TRBV7-9 to TRBJ2-2; D unresolved. The CDR3 loop spans 15 amino acids. The germline V gene encodes CDR1 SEHNR and CDR2 FQNEAQ (reference sequence). The germline V and J ends were trimmed by 7 bases and 2 bases, with 14 bases remaining between them. The CDR3 reads CASTEGQLNTGELFF. The CDR3 bases are TGTGCCAGCACCGAAGGTCAACTTAACACCGGGGAGCTGTTTTTT.

In DNA, the CDR3 is TGTGCCAGCAGCCCCCAAGGGGGGGGCGGAGGTTATAATGAGCAGTTCTTC. Encoded protein: CASSPQGGGGGYNEQFF. The rearrangement joins TRBV7-9 to TRBJ2-1; TRBD2 might be the D (7 bases). The germline gives CDR1 SEHNR, CDR2 FQNEAQ (reference sequence). This CDR3 has 17 amino acids. V was clipped by 5 bases and J by 7 bases, with 24 bases between them. The complete variable domain, with remaining parts taken from reference TRBV7-9 and TRBJ2-1, reads DTGVSQNPRHKITKRGQNVTFRCDPISEHNRLYWYRQTLGQGPEFLTYFQNEAQLEKSRLLSDRFSAERPKGSFSTLEIQRTEQGDSAMYLCASSPQGGGGGYNEQFFGPGTRLTVL.

The rearrangement links TRBV9 to TRBJ2-1, with 12 bases identical to TRBD2. V was clipped by 4 bases and J by 8 bases; unmatched bases: 7. The CDR3 runs to 15 residues. The V gene's germline CDR1 is SGDLS and CDR2 YYNGEE. The CDR3 loop is CASSKRLAGDDEQFF. Here the CDR3 DNA reads TGTGCCAGCAGCAAGCGACTAGCGGGAGACGATGAGCAGTTCTTC.

The chain is built from TRBV20-1 and TRBJ2-1, with D possibly matching TRBD2 (5 bases). Germline V CDR1 and CDR2: DFQATT, SNEGSKA (reference sequence). The CDR3 loop spans 12 amino acids. V was cut by 5 bases and J by 8 bases, with 13 bases left in between. The CDR3 protein is CSADEGGDEQFF. DNA of the CDR3: TGCAGTGCTGATGAGGGCGGCGATGAGCAGTTCTTC.

This clonotype was recorded only once. The rearrangement uses TRBV14 and TRBJ2-7; D remains unclear. This CDR3 has 18 amino acids. V shed 3 bases and J shed 2 bases, with 23 bases lying between them. CDR1 SGHDN and CDR2 FVKESK come from the germline V gene. The CDR3 here is CASSQWPGGETLTYEQYF. The CDR3 region has the DNA TGTGCCAGCAGCCAGTGGCCTGGTGGAGAAACACTGACCTACGAGCAGTACTTC.

V is TRBV7-3 and J is TRBJ1-1, with D possibly matching TRBD1 (6 bases). CDR3 length equals 14 residues. Germline-derived CDR1 and CDR2 are SGHTA and FQGTGA. V lost 5 bases and J lost 4, with 14 bases in between. The CDR3 bases are TGTGCCAGCAGCGCCCAAGGACAGCCCACTGAAGCTTTCTTT. Translated, it gives CASSAQGQPTEAFF.

This chain joins TRBV5-1 and TRBJ2-1; TRBD2 is a possible D gene (6 bases). V was cut by 7 bases and J by 7 bases, with 15 bases left in between. CDR3 length: 13 residues. The germline V gene encodes CDR1 SGHRS and CDR2 YFSETQ. CDR3 sequence: CASSGTEGNEQFF. Written as DNA, the CDR3 is TGCGCCAGCTCCGGGACTGAGGGGAATGAGCAGTTCTTC.

The rearrangement uses TRBV5-1 and TRBJ2-3; D could derive from TRBD1 or TRBD2 (6 bases each). CDR3 length: 14 residues. Trimming cost V 3 bases and J 3 bases, with 11 bases left between them. CDR1 is SGHRS, CDR2 YFSETQ, per germline. CDR3 loop: CASSSQGRTDTQYF. In DNA form, the CDR3 reads TGCGCCAGCAGCTCTCAGGGGAGGACAGATACGCAGTATTTT.

Points on this clonotype: A read error may account for a junction end that differs from germline. J is TRBJ2-3 and V is TRBV20-1; D gene uncertain. The CDR3 loop spans 12 amino acids. Germline CDR1 is DFQATT and CDR2 is SNEGSKA (reference sequence). The CDR3 DNA sequence: TGTTCCAGCCGCCCTAACACAGATACGCAGTATTTT. Translating it yields CSSRPNTDTQYF.

The chain carries TRBV15 and TRBJ2-1; D is unresolved. The CDR3 consists of 16 residues. V was pared by 0 bases and J by 0 bases, with 9 bases between. The germline V gene encodes CDR1 LNHNV and CDR2 YYDKDF (reference sequence). In DNA, the CDR3 is TGTGCCACCAGCAGAGAGAGAAGGAGCTCCTACAATGAGCAGTTCTTC. This gives the protein CATSRERRSSYNEQFF.

The rearrangement links TRBV19 to TRBJ2-1; TRBD2 matches 12 bases. The junction had 4 bases not matched to a gene; V was cut back by 7 bases and J by 3 bases. The CDR3 consists of 15 residues. Per the germline V gene, CDR1 is LNHDA and CDR2 is SQIVND (reference sequence). CDR3 sequence: CASTTTSGGYNEQFF. CDR3 in DNA: TGTGCCAGTACCACGACTAGCGGGGGCTACAATGAGCAGTTCTTC. Variable domain in full (rest from reference TRBV19 and TRBJ2-1): DGGITQSPKYLFRKEGQNVTLSCEQNLNHDAMYWYRQDPGQGLRLIYYSQIVNDFQKGDIAEGYSVSREKKESFPLTVTSAQKNPTAFYLCASTTTSGGYNEQFFGPGTRLTVL.

CDR3 nucleotides: TGTGCCAGCAGTGCCTCAGACAGGGGGAGGAACACTGAAGCTTTCTTT. Residues: CASSASDRGRNTEAFF. This chain connects TRBV6-1 to TRBJ1-1; 9 nucleotides match TRBD1. J was trimmed by 1 base and V by 4 bases; bases with no gene match: 7. This CDR3 is 16 amino acids long. Germline lookup yields CDR1 MNHNS and CDR2 SASEGT.